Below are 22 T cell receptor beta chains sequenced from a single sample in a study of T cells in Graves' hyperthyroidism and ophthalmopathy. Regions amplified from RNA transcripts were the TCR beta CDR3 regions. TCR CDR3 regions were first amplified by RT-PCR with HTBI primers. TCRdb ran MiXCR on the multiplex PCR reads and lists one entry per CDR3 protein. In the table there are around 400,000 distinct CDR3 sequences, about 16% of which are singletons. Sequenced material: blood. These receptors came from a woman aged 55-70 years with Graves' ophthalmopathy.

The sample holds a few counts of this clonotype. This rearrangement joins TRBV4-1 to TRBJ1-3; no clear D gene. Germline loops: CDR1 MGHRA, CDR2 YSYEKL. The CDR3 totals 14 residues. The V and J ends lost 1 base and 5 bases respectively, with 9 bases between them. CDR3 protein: CASSQVGRRNTIYF. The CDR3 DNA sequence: TGCGCCAGCAGCCAAGTCGGGCGCCGAAACACCATATATTTT.

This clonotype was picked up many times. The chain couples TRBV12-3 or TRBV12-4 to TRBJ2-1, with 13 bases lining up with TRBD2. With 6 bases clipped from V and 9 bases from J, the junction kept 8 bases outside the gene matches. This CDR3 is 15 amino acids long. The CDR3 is CASRELAGGPFEQFF. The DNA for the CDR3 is TGTGCCAGCAGGGAACTAGCGGGAGGGCCTTTTGAGCAGTTCTTC.

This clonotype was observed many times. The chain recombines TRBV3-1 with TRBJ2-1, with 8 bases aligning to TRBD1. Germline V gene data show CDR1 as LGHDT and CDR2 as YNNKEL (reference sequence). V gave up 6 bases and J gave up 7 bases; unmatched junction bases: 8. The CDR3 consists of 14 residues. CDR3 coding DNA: TGTGCCAGCAGTTCAACCGACAGGGGTAATGAGCAGTTCTTC. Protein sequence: CASSSTDRGNEQFF.

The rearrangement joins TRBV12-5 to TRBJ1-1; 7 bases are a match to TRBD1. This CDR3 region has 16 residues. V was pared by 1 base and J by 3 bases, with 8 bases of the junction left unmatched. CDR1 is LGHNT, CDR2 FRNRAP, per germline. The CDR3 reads CASGLATDREDTEAFF. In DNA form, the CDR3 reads TGTGCTAGTGGTTTGGCTACCGACAGGGAGGACACTGAAGCTTTCTTT.

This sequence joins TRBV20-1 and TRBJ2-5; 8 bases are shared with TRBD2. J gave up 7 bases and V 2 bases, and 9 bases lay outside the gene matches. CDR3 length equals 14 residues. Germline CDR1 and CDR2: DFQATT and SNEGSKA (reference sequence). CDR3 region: CSARRHSGEGTQYF. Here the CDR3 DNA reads TGCAGTGCTAGACGCCATAGCGGGGAGGGGACCCAGTACTTC.

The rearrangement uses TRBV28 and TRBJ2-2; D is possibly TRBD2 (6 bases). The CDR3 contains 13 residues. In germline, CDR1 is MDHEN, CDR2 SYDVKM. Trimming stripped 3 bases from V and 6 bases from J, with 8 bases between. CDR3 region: CASSFSGAGELFF. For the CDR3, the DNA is TGTGCCAGCAGTTTTTCGGGGGCCGGGGAGCTGTTTTTT.

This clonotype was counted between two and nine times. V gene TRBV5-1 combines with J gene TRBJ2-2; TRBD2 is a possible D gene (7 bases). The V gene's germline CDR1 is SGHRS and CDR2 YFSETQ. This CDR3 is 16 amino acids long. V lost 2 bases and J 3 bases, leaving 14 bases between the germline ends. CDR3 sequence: CASSFRGAGDTGELFF. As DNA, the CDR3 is TGCGCCAGCAGCTTTCGGGGGGCAGGGGACACCGGGGAGCTGTTTTTT.

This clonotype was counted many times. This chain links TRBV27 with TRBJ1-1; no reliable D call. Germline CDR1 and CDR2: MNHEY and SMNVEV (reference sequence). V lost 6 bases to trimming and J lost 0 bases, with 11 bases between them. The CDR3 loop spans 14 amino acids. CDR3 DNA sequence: TGTGCCAGCAGGAGAAACAGCTTGAACACTGAAGCTTTCTTT. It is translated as CASRRNSLNTEAFF.

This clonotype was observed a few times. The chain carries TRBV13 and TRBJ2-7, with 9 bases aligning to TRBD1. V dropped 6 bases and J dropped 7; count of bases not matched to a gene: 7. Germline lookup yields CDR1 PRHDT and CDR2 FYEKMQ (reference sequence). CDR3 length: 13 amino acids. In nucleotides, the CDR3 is TGTGCCAGCAGGAAACAGGGGGCCGGGGAGCAGTACTTC. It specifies CASRKQGAGEQYF.

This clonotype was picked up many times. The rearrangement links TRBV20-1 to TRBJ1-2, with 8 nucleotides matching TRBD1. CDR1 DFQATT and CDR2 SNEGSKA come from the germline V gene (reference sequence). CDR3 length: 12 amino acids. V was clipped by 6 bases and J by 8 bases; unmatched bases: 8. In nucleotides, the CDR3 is TGCAGTGCCCGGACAGGGATGGGCGGCTACACCTTC. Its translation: CSARTGMGGYTF.

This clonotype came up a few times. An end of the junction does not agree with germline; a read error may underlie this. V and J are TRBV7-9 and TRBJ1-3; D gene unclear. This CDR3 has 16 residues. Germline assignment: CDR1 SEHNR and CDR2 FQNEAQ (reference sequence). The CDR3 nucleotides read TGTGCCAGCAGCTTAGTTTGGTGGGGTTCTGAAAACACCCTATATTTT. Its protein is CASSLVWWGSENTLYF.

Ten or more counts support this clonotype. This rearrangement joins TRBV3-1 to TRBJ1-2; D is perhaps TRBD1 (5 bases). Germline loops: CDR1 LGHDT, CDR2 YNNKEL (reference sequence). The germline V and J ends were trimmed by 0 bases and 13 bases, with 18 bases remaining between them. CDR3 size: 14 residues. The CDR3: CASSQDLRGGRGTF. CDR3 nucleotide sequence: TGTGCCAGCAGCCAAGATTTGAGGGGCGGTCGGGGCACCTTC.

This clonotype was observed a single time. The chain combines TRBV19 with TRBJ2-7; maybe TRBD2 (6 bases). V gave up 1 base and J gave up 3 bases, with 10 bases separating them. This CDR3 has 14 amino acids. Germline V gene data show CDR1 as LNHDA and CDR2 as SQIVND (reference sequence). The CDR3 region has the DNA TGTGCCAGTAGTATAGGACTAGACCACTACGAGCAGTACTTC. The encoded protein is CASSIGLDHYEQYF.

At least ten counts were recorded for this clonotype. Here the CDR3 DNA reads TGTGCCTGGCGGCTTGACTCCTATAATTCACCCCTCCACTTT. Translated: CAWRLDSYNSPLHF. The chain couples TRBV30 to TRBJ1-6; D is unclear. Germline V CDR1 and CDR2: GTSNPN, SVGIG (reference sequence). V lost 5 bases, J lost 0 bases, and 8 bases lay in between. This CDR3 comprises 14 residues.

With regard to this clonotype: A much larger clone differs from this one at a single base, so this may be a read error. This chain's CDR3 is CASSLIGGLAKNVQYF. The CDR3, as DNA: TGTGCCAGCAGCTTAATCGGCGGCCTAGCCAAAAACGTTCAGTACTTC. This sequence joins TRBV7-9 and TRBJ2-4; TRBD2 is a possible D gene (5 bases). Germline V gene lookup returns CDR1 SEHNR and CDR2 FQNEAQ (reference sequence). The CDR3 is 16 amino acids.

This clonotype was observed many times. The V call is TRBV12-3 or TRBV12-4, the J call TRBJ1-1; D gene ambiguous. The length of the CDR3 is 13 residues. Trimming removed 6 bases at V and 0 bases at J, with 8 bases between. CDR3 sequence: CASRLQVNTEAFF. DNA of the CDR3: TGTGCCAGCAGACTGCAGGTGAACACTGAAGCTTTCTTT.

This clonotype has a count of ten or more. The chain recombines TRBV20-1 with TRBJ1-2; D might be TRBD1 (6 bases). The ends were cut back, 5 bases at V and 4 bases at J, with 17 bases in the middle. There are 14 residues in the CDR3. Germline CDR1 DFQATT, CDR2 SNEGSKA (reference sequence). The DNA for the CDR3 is TGCAGTGCTCCAAACCGACAGGAAGGCTATGGCTACACCTTC. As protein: CSAPNRQEGYGYTF.

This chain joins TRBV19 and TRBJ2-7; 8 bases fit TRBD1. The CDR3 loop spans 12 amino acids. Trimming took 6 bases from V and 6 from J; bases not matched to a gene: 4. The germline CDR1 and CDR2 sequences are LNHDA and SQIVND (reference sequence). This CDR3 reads CASRGDRSEQYF. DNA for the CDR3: TGTGCCAGTAGAGGGGACAGGAGCGAGCAGTACTTC. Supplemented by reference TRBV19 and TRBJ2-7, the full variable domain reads DGGITQSPKYLFRKEGQNVTLSCEQNLNHDAMYWYRQDPGQGLRLIYYSQIVNDFQKGDIAEGYSVSREKKESFPLTVTSAQKNPTAFYLCASRGDRSEQYFGPGTRLTVT.

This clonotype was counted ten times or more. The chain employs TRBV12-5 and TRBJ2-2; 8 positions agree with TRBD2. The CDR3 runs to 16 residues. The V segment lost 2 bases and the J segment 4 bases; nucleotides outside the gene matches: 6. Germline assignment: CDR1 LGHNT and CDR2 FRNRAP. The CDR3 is CASGLTGLATTGELFF. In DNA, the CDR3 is TGTGCTAGTGGTTTGACCGGACTAGCAACCACCGGGGAGCTGTTTTTT. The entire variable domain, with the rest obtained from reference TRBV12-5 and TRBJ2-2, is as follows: DARVTQTPRHKVTEMGQEVTMRCQPILGHNTVFWYRQTMMQGLELLAYFRNRAPLDDSGMPKDRFSAEMPDATLATLKIQPSEPRDSAVYFCASGLTGLATTGELFFGEGSRLTVL.

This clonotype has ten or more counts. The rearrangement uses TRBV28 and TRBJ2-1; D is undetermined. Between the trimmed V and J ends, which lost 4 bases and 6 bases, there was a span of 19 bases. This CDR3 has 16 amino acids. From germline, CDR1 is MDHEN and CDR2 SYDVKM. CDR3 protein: CASSSLGPSRRNEQFF. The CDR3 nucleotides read TGTGCCAGCAGTTCCCTAGGTCCTAGTAGGCGCAATGAGCAGTTCTTC.

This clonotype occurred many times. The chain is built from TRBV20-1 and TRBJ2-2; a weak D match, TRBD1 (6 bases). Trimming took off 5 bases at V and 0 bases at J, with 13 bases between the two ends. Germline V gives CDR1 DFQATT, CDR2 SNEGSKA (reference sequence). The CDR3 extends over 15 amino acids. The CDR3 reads CSAQSRTANTGELFF. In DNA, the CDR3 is TGCAGTGCTCAGTCTAGGACAGCGAACACCGGGGAGCTGTTTTTT.

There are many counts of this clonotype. The CDR3 DNA reads as TGTGCCAGCAGTTTAGGGGCAGGGGGCTACCAAGAGACCCAGTACTTC. This encodes CASSLGAGGYQETQYF. The chain recombines TRBV28 with TRBJ2-5; TRBD1 matches at 8 bases. This CDR3 is built from 16 residues. Germline V gene sequence: CDR1 MDHEN, CDR2 SYDVKM. V lost 2 bases to trimming and J lost 0 bases; unmatched junction nucleotides: 5.